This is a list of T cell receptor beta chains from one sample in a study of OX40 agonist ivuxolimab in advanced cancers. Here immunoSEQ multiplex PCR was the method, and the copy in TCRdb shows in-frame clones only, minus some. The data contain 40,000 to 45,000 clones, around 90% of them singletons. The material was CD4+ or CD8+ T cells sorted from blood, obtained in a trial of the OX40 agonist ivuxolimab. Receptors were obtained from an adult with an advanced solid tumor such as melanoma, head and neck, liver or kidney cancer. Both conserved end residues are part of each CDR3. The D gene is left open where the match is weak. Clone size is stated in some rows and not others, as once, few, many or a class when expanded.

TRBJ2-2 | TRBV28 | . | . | TGTGCCAGCAGTCCCCCCGTGGGGGAGCCCCCGGGCACCGGGGAGCTGTTTTTT | CASSPPVGEPPGTGELFF
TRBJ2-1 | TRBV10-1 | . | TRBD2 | TGCGCCAGCAGTGAGACTAGCGGACCCTACAATGAGCAGTTCTTC | CASSETSGPYNEQFF
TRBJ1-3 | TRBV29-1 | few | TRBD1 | TGCAGCGTTGAAGATACCGGGACAGCTGGAAACACCATATATTTT | CSVEDTGTAGNTIYF
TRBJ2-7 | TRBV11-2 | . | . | TGTGCCAGCAGCTTAGAACGGGGGACAAACGGGTACGAGCAGTACTTC | CASSLERGTNGYEQYF
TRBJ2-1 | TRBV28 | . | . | TGTGCCAGCAGTTATCGGGGAGTGGGGACTGAGCAGTTCTTC | CASSYRGVGTEQFF
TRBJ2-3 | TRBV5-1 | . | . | TGCGCCAGCAGCTTGGGAGCCGACTTGACAGATACGCAGTATTTT | CASSLGADLTDTQYF
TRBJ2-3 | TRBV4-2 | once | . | TGTGCCAGCAGCCCCCGAGGCGGACTACTACCGGAGGCAGATACGCAGTATTTT | CASSPRGGLLPEADTQYF
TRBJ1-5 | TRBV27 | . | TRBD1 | TGTGCCAGCAGTGCCAGGGGGCGCAGCAATCAGCCCCAGCATTTT | CASSARGRSNQPQHF
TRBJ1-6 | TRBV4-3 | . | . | TGCGCCAGCAGCCAATCTCGGGACTTGAATTCACCCCTCCACTTT | CASSQSRDLNSPLHF
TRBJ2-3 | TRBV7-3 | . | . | TGTGCCAGCAGCTTAATGGCCAGCACAGATACGCAGTATTTT | CASSLMASTDTQYF
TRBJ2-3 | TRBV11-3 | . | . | TGTGCCAGCAGCTACACAGGAGCTGGGGGCACAGATACGCAGTATTTT | CASSYTGAGGTDTQYF